The 27 T cell receptor beta chains in this list originate from one sample, sequenced in a study of blood T cells in healthy people across ages. Sample-barcoded 5' priming and a J-beta primer mix drove a second PCR of about 7 to 11 cycles. TCRdb processed the 5' RACE reads anew with MiXCR; each CDR3 protein has one entry. The repertoire holds almost 1 million distinct CDR3 sequences, with roughly 51% as singletons. Sequenced: blood. The receptor set was obtained from a woman between 55 and 75 years old in good health.

The chain employs TRBV28 and TRBJ1-1, with 7 bases matching TRBD1. J gave up 6 bases and V 5 bases, and 6 bases lay outside the gene matches. This CDR3 has 13 residues. CDR1 and CDR2 (germline): MDHEN, SYDVKM. The CDR3 bases are TGTGCCAGCAGTCGCTTTACAGGGGCTGAAGCTTTCTTT. Its protein is CASSRFTGAEAFF.

The J gene is TRBJ2-4, the V gene TRBV4-1; 9 nucleotides match TRBD1. Losses at the gene ends were 3 bases for V and 4 bases for J; bases not matched to a gene: 1. This CDR3 comprises 14 residues. Germline lookup yields CDR1 MGHRA and CDR2 YSYEKL. In DNA, the CDR3 is TGCGCCAGCAGCCACGGGACAGGGAAAAACATTCAGTACTTC. Amino acid sequence: CASSHGTGKNIQYF.

V usage is TRBV6-6 and J usage is TRBJ2-3, with 7 bases aligning to TRBD2. J lost 0 bases, V lost 7 bases, and 10 bases had no gene match. CDR3 length: 16 residues. CDR1 and CDR2 (germline): MNHNY, SVGAGI (reference sequence). The CDR3 DNA reads TGTGCCAGCACCCACGGGGGGAGGTATAGCACAGATACGCAGTATTTT. Translated, it gives CASTHGGRYSTDTQYF.

A few counts support this clonotype. The J gene is TRBJ2-7, the V gene TRBV20-1; 7 bases are shared with TRBD2. Germline V CDR1 and CDR2: DFQATT, SNEGSKA (reference sequence). The V and J ends lost 0 bases and 7 bases, in that order; junction bases with no gene match: 12. The CDR3 is 15 residues long. CDR3 sequence reads: CSARDAGVGIQEQYF. CDR3 bases: TGCAGTGCTAGAGATGCGGGAGTGGGTATTCAGGAGCAGTACTTC.

V and J are TRBV30 and TRBJ2-2; D unresolved. Between the trimmed V and J ends, which lost 0 bases and 5 bases, there was a span of 7 bases. The CDR3 extends over 13 amino acids. CDR1 is GTSNPN and CDR2 is SVGIG in the germline V gene (reference sequence). The CDR3 sequence: CAWSVGETGELFF. The CDR3, as DNA: TGTGCCTGGAGTGTAGGAGAAACCGGGGAGCTGTTTTTT.

The rearrangement joins TRBV6-6 to TRBJ2-7, with D perhaps TRBD1 (8 bases). The CDR3 is 15 amino acids. Germline loops: CDR1 MNHNY, CDR2 SVGAGI (reference sequence). The V gene lost 4 bases and the J gene lost 0 bases, with 13 bases spanning the gap. DNA for the CDR3: TGTGCCAGCAGTTCGGGGGGACAGGCCTCCTACGAGCAGTACTTC. Its protein is CASSSGGQASYEQYF.

V usage is TRBV7-2 and J usage is TRBJ2-5, with 9 bases fitting TRBD2. From germline, CDR1 is SGHTA and CDR2 FQGNSA. V was pared by 5 bases and J by 11 bases, with 18 bases of the junction left unmatched. The CDR3 totals 16 residues. The CDR3 spells CASSILISGRLNEQYF. CDR3 sequence (DNA): TGTGCCAGCAGCATCCTAATTAGCGGGAGACTAAATGAGCAGTACTTC.

This clonotype was picked up many times. This chain joins TRBV27 and TRBJ2-5; no clear D gene. Trimming removed 5 bases from V and 5 bases from J, with 18 bases in between. This CDR3 has 15 residues. Looked up from germline, CDR1 is MNHEY and CDR2 is SMNVEV (reference sequence). CDR3 sequence reads: CASSTVRATRETQYF. In DNA, the CDR3 is TGTGCCAGCAGTACCGTCCGGGCGACTCGGGAGACCCAGTACTTC.

This clonotype was recorded once. The chain employs TRBV12-3 or TRBV12-4 and TRBJ1-1; possibly TRBD1 for D (5 bases). With 3 bases removed from V and 4 bases from J, the gap between germline ends came to 12 bases. This CDR3 is built from 14 residues. The CDR3 nucleotides read TGTGCCAGCAGTTTTAAAGCAGGGACCACTGAAGCTTTCTTT. Its protein is CASSFKAGTTEAFF.

This clonotype was picked up a small number of times. The chain uses TRBV5-1 and TRBJ2-7; TRBD2 might be the D (6 bases). The V end lost 0 bases, the J end lost 1 base, and 11 bases lay between the germline ends. This CDR3 has 15 amino acids. Germline assignment: CDR1 SGHRS and CDR2 YFSETQ. The CDR3 sequence: CASSLAWDSSYEQYF. The DNA of the CDR3 is TGCGCCAGCAGCTTGGCCTGGGACTCGTCCTACGAGCAGTACTTC.

V usage is TRBV7-2 and J usage is TRBJ2-3; 7 nucleotides align to TRBD1. The CDR3 has 16 residues. Germline lookup yields CDR1 SGHTA and CDR2 FQGNSA. The V gene end was trimmed by 5 bases and the J gene end by 6 bases; junction bases not matched to a gene: 14. The CDR3, as DNA: TGTGCCAGCAGCGATAAGATACAGGGGATCAGGGATACGCAGTATTTT. Its protein product is CASSDKIQGIRDTQYF.

The chain joins TRBV15 to TRBJ2-1, with 10 positions matching TRBD1. Germline assignment: CDR1 LNHNV and CDR2 YYDKDF (reference sequence). The CDR3 loop spans 15 amino acids. J lost 7 bases, V lost 3 bases, and 6 bases had no gene match. This chain's CDR3 is CATSSRDRGGNEQFF. The DNA for the CDR3 is TGTGCCACCAGCAGCCGGGACAGGGGAGGTAATGAGCAGTTCTTC.

The gene calls are TRBV12-3 or TRBV12-4 and TRBJ2-2; D gene unclear. V was clipped by 3 bases and J by 3 bases, with 2 bases between them. This CDR3 comprises 12 residues. The CDR3 protein is CASSFYTGELFF. Written as DNA, the CDR3 is TGTGCCAGCAGTTTTTACACCGGGGAGCTGTTTTTT.

The chain uses TRBV18 and TRBJ2-5; TRBD1 agrees at 8 bases. J was trimmed by 3 bases and V by 6 bases; bases with no gene match: 12. CDR3 length: 16 amino acids. CDR1 and CDR2 (germline): KGHSH, LQKENI. The CDR3 loop reads CASSPRKDRVEETQYF. The CDR3 region has the DNA TGTGCCAGCTCCCCCCGAAAGGACAGGGTAGAAGAGACCCAGTACTTC.

CDR3 nucleotides: TGTGCCAGCAGCCGTCGCGGACAGCAAGAGACCCAGTACTTC. Translated, it gives CASSRRGQQETQYF. The V gene is TRBV9, the J gene TRBJ2-5, with a weak D call TRBD1 (6 bases). V was trimmed by 4 bases and J by 2 bases, leaving 12 bases between them. Germline CDR1 is SGDLS and CDR2 is YYNGEE. The CDR3 runs to 14 residues.

Worth noting for this clonotype: An end of the junction differs from the germline gene, which may be a read error. This chain joins TRBV12-3 or TRBV12-4 and TRBJ2-5, with D possibly TRBD1 on 6 matching bases. This CDR3 contains 16 residues. The CDR3 protein is CTSSLGRGDIQETQYF. CDR3 sequence (DNA): TGTACCAGCAGTTTGGGTCGTGGGGACATCCAAGAGACCCAGTACTTC.

The V gene is TRBV3-1, the J gene TRBJ2-1; 10 nucleotides match TRBD2. The V gene's germline CDR1 is LGHDT and CDR2 YNNKEL (reference sequence). The CDR3 has 16 amino acids. The V and J ends lost 0 bases and 6 bases, in that order; junction bases with no gene match: 5. The CDR3 reads CASSQDISGRANEQFF. CDR3 in DNA: TGTGCCAGCAGCCAAGATATCAGCGGGAGGGCCAATGAGCAGTTCTTC.

The chain employs TRBV20-1 and TRBJ2-5; 8 bases match TRBD2. Germline V gene data show CDR1 as DFQATT and CDR2 as SNEGSKA (reference sequence). The CDR3 consists of 13 residues. V shed 1 base and J 5 bases; nucleotides not matched to a gene: 3. CDR3 sequence: CSARVAGFETQYF. The CDR3 DNA follows: TGCAGTGCTAGAGTAGCGGGGTTTGAGACCCAGTACTTC.

This clonotype was seen only a few times. This chain connects TRBV28 to TRBJ2-2, with D perhaps assigned TRBD1 or TRBD2 (5 bases each). The CDR3 has 13 residues. Trimming pared 7 bases from V and 3 bases from J, leaving 9 bases between. The germline V gene has CDR1 MDHEN and CDR2 SYDVKM. CDR3: CASNGGHTGELFF. CDR3 bases: TGTGCCAGCAATGGGGGACACACCGGGGAGCTGTTTTTT.

Concerning this clonotype itself: A much larger clonotype is one base distant, so this may be a read error. The gene calls are TRBV7-2 and TRBJ2-5; D not resolved. The ends were cut back, 5 bases at V and 0 bases at J, with 4 bases in the middle. This CDR3 is 12 amino acids long. Germline V gene lookup returns CDR1 SGHTA and CDR2 FQGNSA. The CDR3 coding sequence is TGTGCCAGCAGCGTGTACCAAGAGACCCAGTACTTC. Translated: CASSVYQETQYF.

The chain recombines TRBV3-1 with TRBJ1-1; 9 nucleotides match TRBD1. Germline V CDR1 and CDR2: LGHDT, YNNKEL (reference sequence). V shed 4 bases, J shed 0 bases, and the junction held 9 bases outside the gene matches. The CDR3 extends over 17 amino acids. Here the CDR3 DNA reads TGTGCCAGCAGCCCGTATGACAGGGGGTCCATGAACACTGAAGCTTTCTTT. It translates to CASSPYDRGSMNTEAFF.

As DNA, the CDR3 is TGTGCCAGCAGGTCGACCGGGACAGGAAACTACGAGCAGTACTTC. The encoded protein is CASRSTGTGNYEQYF. This chain uses TRBV28 with TRBJ2-7; 8 nucleotides align to TRBD1. V trimming: 6 bases; J trimming: 3 bases; junction bases outside the gene matches: 10. Germline loops: CDR1 MDHEN, CDR2 SYDVKM. There are 15 residues in the CDR3.

The rearrangement joins TRBV6-5 to TRBJ1-5, with a weak D call TRBD1 (6 bases). The germline V gene encodes CDR1 MNHEY and CDR2 SVGAGI. The CDR3 runs to 14 residues. V was cut by 2 bases and J by 7 bases, with 12 bases left in between. Written as DNA, the CDR3 is TGTGCCAGCAGTTACAGGGGGGGGAGCCAGCCCCAGCATTTT. Translated, it gives CASSYRGGSQPQHF.

The gene calls are TRBV30 and TRBJ2-7; 9 nucleotides align to TRBD2. This CDR3 spans 14 amino acids. The germline CDR1 and CDR2 sequences are GTSNPN and SVGIG (reference sequence). J was trimmed by 0 bases and V by 3 bases; bases with no gene match: 3. CDR3 nucleotide sequence: TGTGCCTGGAGCAGGACTAGCGTCTCCTACGAGCAGTACTTC. Amino acid sequence: CAWSRTSVSYEQYF.

V and J are TRBV12-3 or TRBV12-4 and TRBJ1-5, with 8 bases fitting TRBD1. The CDR3 consists of 15 residues. Trimming removed 6 bases from V and 5 bases from J; junction bases left unmatched: 9. The CDR3 sequence is CASSRAGGEYQPQHF. The CDR3 nucleotides are TGTGCCAGCAGCCGCGCAGGGGGCGAATATCAGCCCCAGCATTTT.

The J gene is TRBJ2-7, the V gene TRBV20-1, with TRBD1 matching over 9 bases. The CDR3 has 12 residues. V was clipped by 6 bases and J by 7 bases; unmatched bases: 7. CDR1 is DFQATT and CDR2 is SNEGSKA in the germline V gene (reference sequence). CDR3 residues: CSALGQGREQYF. The CDR3 region has the DNA TGCAGTGCCCTAGGACAGGGGAGGGAGCAGTACTTC.

The rearrangement links TRBV3-1 to TRBJ2-7; 9 bases align to TRBD2. The CDR3 extends over 13 amino acids. With V trimmed by 6 bases and J by 7 bases, 7 bases remained unmatched. Germline V lookup: CDR1 LGHDT, CDR2 YNNKEL (reference sequence). For the CDR3, the DNA is TGTGCCAGCAGTCAGAGAGCGGGAGGAGAGCAGTACTTC. It yields the protein CASSQRAGGEQYF.